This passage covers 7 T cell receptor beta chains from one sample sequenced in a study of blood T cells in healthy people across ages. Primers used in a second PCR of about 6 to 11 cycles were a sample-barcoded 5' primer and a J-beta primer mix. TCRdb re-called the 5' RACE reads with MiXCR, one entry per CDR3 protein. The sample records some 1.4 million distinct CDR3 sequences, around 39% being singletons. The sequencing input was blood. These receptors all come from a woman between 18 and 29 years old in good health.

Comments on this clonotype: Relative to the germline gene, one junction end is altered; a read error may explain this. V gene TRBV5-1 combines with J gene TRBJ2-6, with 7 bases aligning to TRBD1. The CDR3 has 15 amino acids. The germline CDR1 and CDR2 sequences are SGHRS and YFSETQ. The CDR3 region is CASSLGTAGANVLTF. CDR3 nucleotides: TGTGCCAGCAGCTTAGGGACAGCTGGGGCCAACGTCCTGACTTTC.

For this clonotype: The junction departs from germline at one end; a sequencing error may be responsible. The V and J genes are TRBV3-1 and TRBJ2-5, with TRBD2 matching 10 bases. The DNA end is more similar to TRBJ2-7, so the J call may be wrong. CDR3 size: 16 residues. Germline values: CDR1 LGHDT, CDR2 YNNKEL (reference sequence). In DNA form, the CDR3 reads TGTGCCGGCAGCCAAGAGGTACTAGCGGGGTCCTACGAGCAGTACTTC. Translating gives CAGSQEVLAGSYEQYF.

CDR3 protein: CASSQGSAGGMGEQYF. The CDR3 coding sequence is TGTGCCAGCAGCCAAGGTAGCGCAGGGGGCATGGGGGAGCAGTACTTC. The chain recombines TRBV4-2 with TRBJ2-7; 8 bases map to TRBD1. J was trimmed by 7 bases and V by 1 base; bases with no gene match: 12. Germline-derived CDR1 and CDR2 are LGHNA and YNFKEQ. The CDR3 contains 16 residues.

DNA of the CDR3: TGTGCCAGCAGTTACTCGGGAACAGCTAATAACTACGAGCAGTTCTTC. Translated: CASSYSGTANNYEQFF. This chain connects TRBV6-5 to TRBJ2-1; D gene unclear. Trimming took off 0 bases at V and 10 bases at J, with 19 bases between the two ends. This CDR3 is built from 16 residues. Germline values: CDR1 MNHEY, CDR2 SVGAGI.

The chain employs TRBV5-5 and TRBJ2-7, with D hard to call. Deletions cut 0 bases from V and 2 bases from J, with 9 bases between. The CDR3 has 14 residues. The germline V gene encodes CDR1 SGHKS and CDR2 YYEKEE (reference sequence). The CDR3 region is CASSLGVFAYEQYF. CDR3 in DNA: TGTGCCAGCAGCTTGGGGGTTTTCGCCTACGAGCAGTACTTC.

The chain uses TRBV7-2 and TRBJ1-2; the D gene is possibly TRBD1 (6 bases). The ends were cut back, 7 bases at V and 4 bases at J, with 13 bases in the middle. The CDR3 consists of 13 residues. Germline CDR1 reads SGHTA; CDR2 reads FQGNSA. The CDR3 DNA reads TGTGCCAGCAATATGGGGGCTACCTATGGCTACACCTTC. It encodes CASNMGATYGYTF.

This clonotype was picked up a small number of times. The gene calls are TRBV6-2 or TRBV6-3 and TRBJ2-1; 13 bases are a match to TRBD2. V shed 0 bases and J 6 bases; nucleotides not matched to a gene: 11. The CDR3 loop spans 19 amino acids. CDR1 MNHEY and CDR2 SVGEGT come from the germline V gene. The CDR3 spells CASSYSTSGRNLGGNEQFF. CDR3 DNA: TGTGCCAGCAGTTACTCGACTAGCGGGAGGAACCTCGGGGGCAATGAGCAGTTCTTC.